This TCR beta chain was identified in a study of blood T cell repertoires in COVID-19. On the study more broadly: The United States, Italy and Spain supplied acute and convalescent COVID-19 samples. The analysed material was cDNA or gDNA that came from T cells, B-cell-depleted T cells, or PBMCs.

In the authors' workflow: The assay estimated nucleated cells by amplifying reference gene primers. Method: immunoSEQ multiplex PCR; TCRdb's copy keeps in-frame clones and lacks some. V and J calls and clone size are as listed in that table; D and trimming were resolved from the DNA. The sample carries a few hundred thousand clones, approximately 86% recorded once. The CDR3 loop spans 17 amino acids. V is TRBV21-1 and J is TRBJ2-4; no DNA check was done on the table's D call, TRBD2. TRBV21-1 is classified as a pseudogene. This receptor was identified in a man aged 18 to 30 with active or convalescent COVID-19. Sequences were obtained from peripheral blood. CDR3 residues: CASSTSYLSKPKNIQYF. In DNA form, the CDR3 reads TGTGCCAGCAGCACTTCCTACCTCTCTAAGCCCAAAAACATTCAGTACTTC.